One sample yielded the 23 T cell receptor beta chains listed below, sequenced in a study of CD8 T cells in Susac syndrome. Random hexamers primed reverse transcription of roughly 0.45 to 1 ug RNA. TCRdb itself ran the immunoSEQ multiplex PCR reads through MiXCR, one entry per CDR3 protein. The table lists approximately 160,000 distinct CDR3 sequences, around 93% of them singletons. Sequences were obtained from CD4+ T cells from PBMCs. The receptors come from a human donor in good health.

This chain links TRBV7-9 with TRBJ2-5, with D tentatively TRBD2 (6 bases). V was pared by 8 bases and J by 7 bases, with 14 bases between. The CDR3 covers 12 residues. Germline CDR1 and CDR2: SEHNR and FQNEAQ (reference sequence). CDR3 sequence: CASDPRGTTQYF. CDR3 nucleotide sequence: TGTGCCAGCGACCCGCGGGGAACGACCCAGTACTTC.

V is TRBV9 and J is TRBJ2-3; D is possibly TRBD1 (6 bases). Looked up from germline, CDR1 is SGDLS and CDR2 is YYNGEE. Trimming shortened V by 4 bases and J by 10 bases, and 19 bases separated the two germline ends. CDR3 length equals 14 residues. For the CDR3, the DNA is TGTGCCAGCAGCTCCCGTTTTGGTCAGGGGCCGCAGTATTTT. This codes for CASSSRFGQGPQYF.

J is TRBJ2-1 and V is TRBV7-2, with D maybe TRBD2 (7 bases). There are 14 residues in the CDR3. Trimming left V 10 bases short and J 6 bases short, with 19 bases between. Per the germline V gene, CDR1 is SGHTA and CDR2 is FQGNSA. The CDR3 loop is CAIGPGGSFNEQFF. The DNA of the CDR3 is TGTGCCATTGGGCCGGGGGGCTCTTTCAATGAGCAGTTCTTC.

The rearrangement links TRBV24-1 to TRBJ2-5; TRBD2 matches 12 bases. V gave up 5 bases and J gave up 4 bases; unmatched junction bases: 7. The CDR3 runs to 16 residues. Per the germline V gene, CDR1 is KGHDR and CDR2 is SFDVKD. CDR3 DNA sequence: TGTGCCACCAGTGGTCCACTAGCGGGGGGCGGAGAGACCCAGTACTTC. This codes for CATSGPLAGGGETQYF.

This chain joins TRBV25-1 and TRBJ2-3, with TRBD1 matching over 8 bases. V was pared by 5 bases and J by 3 bases, with 4 bases of the junction left unmatched. CDR3 length: 14 residues. CDR1 is MGHDK and CDR2 is SYGVNS in the germline V gene. This CDR3 reads CASSSRQGTDTQYF. The CDR3 DNA is TGTGCCAGCAGTTCTCGACAGGGGACAGATACGCAGTATTTT.

This chain uses TRBV6-5 with TRBJ1-3; the D is unclear. The CDR3 runs to 13 residues. Germline V gives CDR1 MNHEY, CDR2 SVGAGI. Trimming left V 2 bases short and J 6 bases short, with 8 bases between. This CDR3 is CASSYTPENTIYF. The CDR3 region has the DNA TGTGCCAGCAGTTACACCCCTGAAAACACCATATATTTT.

V is TRBV20-1 and J is TRBJ2-7, with D hard to call. Germline CDR1 reads DFQATT; CDR2 reads SNEGSKA (reference sequence). There are 12 residues in the CDR3. Trimming left V 0 bases short and J 3 bases short, with 6 bases between. CDR3 residues: CSAREPGYEQYF. As DNA, the CDR3 is TGCAGTGCTAGAGAACCGGGCTACGAGCAGTACTTC.

This chain links TRBV7-2 with TRBJ1-2, with TRBD1 as a possible D gene (6 bases). V lost 5 bases, J lost 4 bases, and 17 bases lay in between. Germline assignment: CDR1 SGHTA and CDR2 FQGNSA. The CDR3 runs to 15 residues. CDR3 in DNA: TGTGCCAGCAGCCCCCGGAACGCGGGGGCCTATGGCTACACCTTC. Its protein product is CASSPRNAGAYGYTF.

The chain joins TRBV15 to TRBJ1-3; a weak D match, TRBD1 (5 bases). This CDR3 region has 18 residues. CDR1 and CDR2 (germline): LNHNV, YYDKDF (reference sequence). The germline V and J ends were trimmed by 0 bases and 0 bases, with 15 bases remaining between them. CDR3 amino acids: CATSRDHPGALSGNTIYF. The CDR3 bases are TGTGCCACCAGCAGAGATCATCCCGGGGCTCTCTCTGGAAACACCATATATTTT. Full variable domain (outside the CDR3, taken from reference TRBV15 and TRBJ1-3): DAMVIQNPRYQVTQFGKPVTLSCSQTLNHNVMYWYQQKSSQAPKLLFHYYDKDFNNEADTPDNFQSRRPNTSFCFLDIRSPGLGDTAMYLCATSRDHPGALSGNTIYFGEGSWLTVV.

This chain uses TRBV6-5 with TRBJ2-5, with TRBD1 matching over 9 bases. V shed 6 bases, J shed 2 bases, and the junction held 1 base outside the gene matches. This CDR3 comprises 13 residues. Germline CDR1 MNHEY, CDR2 SVGAGI. This chain's CDR3 is CASSDRGQETQYF. The CDR3 nucleotides read TGTGCCAGCAGCGACAGGGGGCAAGAGACCCAGTACTTC.

The V call is TRBV2, the J call TRBJ1-2; perhaps TRBD1 as D (6 bases). CDR3 length: 13 amino acids. Germline assignment: CDR1 SNHLY and CDR2 FYNNEI. The V gene lost 1 base and the J gene lost 8 bases, with 11 bases spanning the gap. In DNA form, the CDR3 reads TGTGCCAGCAGTGAAGAGAGGACAGCCGGCTACACCTTC. As protein: CASSEERTAGYTF.

The chain has TRBV4-1 and TRBJ1-1; D remains unclear. This CDR3 has 15 amino acids. Germline CDR1 reads MGHRA; CDR2 reads YSYEKL. Between the trimmed V and J ends, which lost 0 bases and 1 base, there was a span of 9 bases. The CDR3 loop is CASSQEVGGNTEAFF. The CDR3 coding sequence is TGCGCCAGCAGCCAAGAAGTAGGAGGGAACACTGAAGCTTTCTTT.

The V and J genes are TRBV30 and TRBJ1-6; D uncertain. Trimming cost V 2 bases and J 0 bases, with 5 bases left between them. CDR1 is GTSNPN and CDR2 is SVGIG in the germline V gene (reference sequence). This CDR3 has 14 residues. DNA of the CDR3: TGTGCCTGGAGTAGAAGCTCCTATAATTCACCCCTCCACTTT. Translating gives CAWSRSSYNSPLHF.

The rearrangement uses TRBV20-1 and TRBJ2-3; 8 nucleotides align to TRBD2. Germline CDR1 reads DFQATT; CDR2 reads SNEGSKA (reference sequence). The CDR3 consists of 15 residues. V gave up 0 bases and J gave up 6 bases; unmatched junction bases: 8. In DNA form, the CDR3 reads TGCAGTGCTAGAGATCGAGCGGGGGCCCAGGATACGCAGTATTTT. Encoded protein: CSARDRAGAQDTQYF.

The chain has TRBV7-3 and TRBJ1-1; D not certain. Germline V gene lookup returns CDR1 SGHTA and CDR2 FQGTGA. Trimming shortened V by 1 base and J by 3 bases, and 9 bases separated the two germline ends. The length of the CDR3 is 14 residues. This CDR3 reads CASSLRVDDTEAFF. The CDR3 coding sequence is TGTGCCAGCAGCTTAAGAGTGGATGACACTGAAGCTTTCTTT.

This clonotype turned up a few times. This chain's CDR3 is CASRSSGANVLTF. Here the CDR3 DNA reads TGTGCCAGTAGGAGCTCTGGGGCCAACGTCCTGACTTTC. The rearrangement links TRBV19 to TRBJ2-6; D is unclear. Germline V gene lookup returns CDR1 LNHDA and CDR2 SQIVND (reference sequence). V lost 6 bases and J 0 bases, leaving 3 bases between the germline ends. This CDR3 comprises 13 residues. The full variable domain, in which reference TRBV19 and TRBJ2-6 provide the parts outside the CDR3, is DGGITQSPKYLFRKEGQNVTLSCEQNLNHDAMYWYRQDPGQGLRLIYYSQIVNDFQKGDIAEGYSVSREKKESFPLTVTSAQKNPTAFYLCASRSSGANVLTFGAGSRLTVL.

The V gene is TRBV29-1, the J gene TRBJ2-7; perhaps TRBD1 as D (6 bases). V was cut by 6 bases and J by 7 bases, with 13 bases left in between. CDR3 length: 11 amino acids. Germline lookup yields CDR1 SQVTM and CDR2 ANQGSEA. The DNA for the CDR3 is TGCAGCGTAAGTCAGGGGTTAGAGCAGTACTTC. It is translated as CSVSQGLEQYF.

The genes are TRBV9 and TRBJ2-5; 8 nucleotides agree with TRBD2. Trimming cost V 1 base and J 2 bases; bases outside gene matches: 10. Germline V lookup: CDR1 SGDLS, CDR2 YYNGEE. CDR3 length: 17 residues. The CDR3 region is CASSVNLAGGIQETQYF. The CDR3 DNA is TGTGCCAGCAGCGTAAATCTGGCGGGGGGAATACAAGAGACCCAGTACTTC.

The rearrangement links TRBV11-2 to TRBJ2-3, with D hard to call. CDR3 length: 17 amino acids. CDR1 is SGHAT and CDR2 is FQNNGV in the germline V gene. V was pared by 4 bases and J by 0 bases, with 17 bases between. The CDR3 spells CASSSRLVIPSTDTQYF. The CDR3 DNA is TGTGCCAGCAGCTCCCGATTGGTTATCCCTAGCACAGATACGCAGTATTTT. Based on the CDR3 plus reference TRBV11-2 and TRBJ2-3, the full variable domain is EAGVAQSPRYKIIEKRQSVAFWCNPISGHATLYWYQQILGQGPKLLIQFQNNGVVDDSQLPKDRFSAERLKGVDSTLKIQPAKLEDSAVYLCASSSRLVIPSTDTQYFGPGTRLTVL.

The CDR3 spells CASSTARRGTDTQYF. DNA for the CDR3: TGTGCCAGCAGCACTGCTCGTCGGGGCACAGATACGCAGTATTTT. The rearrangement joins TRBV5-6 to TRBJ2-3; no clear D gene. The CDR3 covers 15 residues. Trimming stripped 4 bases from V and 1 base from J, with 13 bases between. Germline V gives CDR1 SGHDT, CDR2 YYEEEE.

This chain joins TRBV6-5 and TRBJ1-6; no definite D call. Germline loops: CDR1 MNHEY, CDR2 SVGAGI. Trimming left V 0 bases short and J 0 bases short, with 9 bases between. This CDR3 has 17 residues. The CDR3 loop is CASSYSNGDSYNSPLHF. The CDR3, as DNA: TGTGCCAGCAGTTACTCGAATGGGGACTCCTATAATTCACCCCTCCACTTT.

V and J are TRBV2 and TRBJ1-3; D gene unclear. The CDR3 runs to 13 residues. Trimming left V 4 bases short and J 7 bases short, with 11 bases between. CDR1 and CDR2 from the germline V gene are SNHLY and FYNNEI. The CDR3 coding sequence is TGTGCCAGCAGTGGGCAATCCACTAACACCATATATTTT. Translated, it gives CASSGQSTNTIYF.

The chain joins TRBV9 to TRBJ2-3; 9 positions match TRBD2. With 2 bases clipped from V and 6 bases from J, the junction kept 4 bases outside the gene matches. This CDR3 spans 14 amino acids. Germline CDR1 reads SGDLS; CDR2 reads YYNGEE. This CDR3 reads CASSVSGTSDTQYF. In nucleotides, the CDR3 is TGTGCCAGCAGCGTTTCCGGGACTAGCGATACGCAGTATTTT.